This is a list of T cell receptor beta chains from one sample in a study of neurological immune-mediated disorders. TCRdb passed the 5' RACE reads through MiXCR, listing each CDR3 protein once. The sample holds 130,000 or so distinct CDR3 sequences, about 3.4% seen once. Sequencing input: PBMCs. The source is a woman in her twenties or thirties with multiple sclerosis. CDR3s leave out the opening cysteine and the closing phenylalanine or tryptophan.

V: TRBV7-2
J: TRBJ1-5
CDR3: ASSSRIGQPQH

V: TRBV10-3
J: TRBJ2-2
CDR3: AISERTGELF

V: TRBV12-3/TRBV12-4
J: TRBJ2-1
CDR3: ASTGIWDEQF

V: TRBV7-9
J: TRBJ1-3
CDR3: ASSSKGQGGNTIY

V: TRBV20-1
J: TRBJ2-7
CDR3: SASESGYEQY

V: TRBV20-1
J: TRBJ1-2
CDR3: SVPGQGTYYGYT

V: TRBV7-2
J: TRBJ2-3
CDR3: ASSAERNTDTQY

V: TRBV5-1
J: TRBJ2-3
CDR3: ASSPGQLGDTQY

V: TRBV10-3
J: TRBJ2-7
CDR3: AISDRTTYEQY

V: TRBV29-1
J: TRBJ1-1
CDR3: SVEEAGNTEAF

V: TRBV2
J: TRBJ2-5
CDR3: ASKGRTEIGGSKETQY

V: TRBV11-2
J: TRBJ1-1
CDR3: ASSAYGTRNTEAF

V: TRBV6-2/TRBV6-3
J: TRBJ1-5
CDR3: ASSNRDRGLGPNQPQH

V: TRBV4-3
J: TRBJ2-7
CDR3: ASSQDIREESYEQY

V: TRBV5-1
J: TRBJ1-2
CDR3: ASSLDSRDYGYT

V: TRBV6-5
J: TRBJ2-3
CDR3: ASYPAGGYDTQY